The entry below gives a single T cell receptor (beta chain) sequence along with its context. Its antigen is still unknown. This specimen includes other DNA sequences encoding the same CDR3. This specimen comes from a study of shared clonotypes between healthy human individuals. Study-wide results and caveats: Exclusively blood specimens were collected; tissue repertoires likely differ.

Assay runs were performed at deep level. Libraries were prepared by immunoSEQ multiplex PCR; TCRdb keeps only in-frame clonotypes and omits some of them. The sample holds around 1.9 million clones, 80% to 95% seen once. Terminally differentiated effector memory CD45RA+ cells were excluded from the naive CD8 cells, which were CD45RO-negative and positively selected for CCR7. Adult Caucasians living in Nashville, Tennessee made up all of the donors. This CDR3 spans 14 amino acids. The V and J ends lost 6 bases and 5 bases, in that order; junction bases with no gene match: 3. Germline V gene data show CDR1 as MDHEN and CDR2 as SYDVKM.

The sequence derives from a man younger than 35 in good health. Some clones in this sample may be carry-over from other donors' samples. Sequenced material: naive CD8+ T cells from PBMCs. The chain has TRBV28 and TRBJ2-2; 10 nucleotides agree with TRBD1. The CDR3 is CASSRTGGTGELFF. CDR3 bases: TGTGCCAGCAGCCGGACAGGGGGTACCGGGGAGCTGTTTTTT.